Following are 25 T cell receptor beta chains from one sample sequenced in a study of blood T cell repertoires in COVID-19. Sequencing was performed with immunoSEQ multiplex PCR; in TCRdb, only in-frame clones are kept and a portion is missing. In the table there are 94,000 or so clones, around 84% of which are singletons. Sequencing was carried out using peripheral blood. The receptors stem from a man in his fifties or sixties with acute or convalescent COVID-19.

In nucleotides, the CDR3 is TGTGCCAGCAGAACCGGGGCAGGGGTGAGGGACTATGGCTACACCTTC. It translates to CASRTGAGVRDYGYTF. The rearrangement joins TRBV28 to TRBJ1-2, with a weak D call TRBD1 (6 bases). Trimming took 6 bases from V and 3 from J, leaving 20 bases between them. Germline V gives CDR1 MDHEN, CDR2 SYDVKM. The CDR3 extends over 16 amino acids.

CDR3 sequence (DNA): TGTGCCAGCAGTTACCGGGACAGGGTGCTGTCTGAAGCTTTCTTT. Its translation is CASSYRDRVLSEAFF. This chain joins TRBV27 and TRBJ1-1, with 9 bases matching TRBD1. The CDR3 loop spans 15 amino acids. The germline CDR1 and CDR2 sequences are MNHEY and SMNVEV (reference sequence). J lost 6 bases, V lost 4 bases, and 9 bases had no gene match.

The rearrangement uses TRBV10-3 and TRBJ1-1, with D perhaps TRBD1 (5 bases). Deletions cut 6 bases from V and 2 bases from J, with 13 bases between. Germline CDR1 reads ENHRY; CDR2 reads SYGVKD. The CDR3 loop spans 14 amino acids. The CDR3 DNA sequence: TGTGCCATCAGCGAGACAGTCGGAAACACTGAAGCTTTCTTT. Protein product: CAISETVGNTEAFF.

This CDR3 reads CASSLEPGGQETQYF. Written as DNA, the CDR3 is TGCGCCAGCAGCTTGGAGCCAGGGGGTCAAGAGACCCAGTACTTC. The chain couples TRBV5-1 to TRBJ2-5; 7 bases align to TRBD1. Losses at the gene ends were 0 bases for V and 2 bases for J; bases not matched to a gene: 4. The germline V gene encodes CDR1 SGHRS and CDR2 YFSETQ. This CDR3 has 15 amino acids. The full variable domain, with the rest looked up from reference TRBV5-1 and TRBJ2-5, is KAGVTQTPRYLIKTRGQQVTLSCSPISGHRSVSWYQQTPGQGLQFLFEYFSETQRNKGNFPGRFSGRQFSNSRSEMNVSTLELGDSALYLCASSLEPGGQETQYFGPGTRLLVL.

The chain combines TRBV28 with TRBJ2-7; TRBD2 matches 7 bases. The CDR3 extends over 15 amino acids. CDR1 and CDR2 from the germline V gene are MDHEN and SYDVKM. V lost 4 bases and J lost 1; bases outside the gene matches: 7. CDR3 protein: CASSSQTSPSYEQYV. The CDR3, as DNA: TGTGCCAGCAGTTCCCAGACTAGCCCATCCTACGAGCAGTACGTC.

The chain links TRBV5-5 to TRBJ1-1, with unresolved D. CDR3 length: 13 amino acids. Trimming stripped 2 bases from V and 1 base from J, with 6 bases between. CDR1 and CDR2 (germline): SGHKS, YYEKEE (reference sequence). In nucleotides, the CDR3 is TGTGCCAGCAGCTTACTAGGGAACACTGAAGCTTTCTTT. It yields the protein CASSLLGNTEAFF. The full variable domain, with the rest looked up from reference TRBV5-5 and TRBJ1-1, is DAGVTQSPTHLIKTRGQQVTLRCSPISGHKSVSWYQQVLGQGPQFIFQYYEKEERGRGNFPDRFSARQFPNYSSELNVNALLLGDSALYLCASSLLGNTEAFFGQGTRLTVV.

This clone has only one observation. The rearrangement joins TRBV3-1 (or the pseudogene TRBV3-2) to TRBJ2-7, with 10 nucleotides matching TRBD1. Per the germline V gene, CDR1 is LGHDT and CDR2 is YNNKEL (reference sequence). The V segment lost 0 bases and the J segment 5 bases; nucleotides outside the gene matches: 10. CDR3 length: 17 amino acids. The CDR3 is CASSQDMGQGLLHEQYF. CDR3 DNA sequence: TGTGCCAGCAGCCAAGATATGGGACAGGGGCTCCTCCACGAGCAGTACTTC.

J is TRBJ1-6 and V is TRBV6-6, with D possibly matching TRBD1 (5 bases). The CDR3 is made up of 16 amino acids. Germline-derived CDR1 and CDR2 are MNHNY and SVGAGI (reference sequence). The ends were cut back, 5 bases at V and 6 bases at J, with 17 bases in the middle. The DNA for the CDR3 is TGTGCCAGCAGTCCCCAGGGCGCCCATCTTAATTCACCCCTCCACTTT. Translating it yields CASSPQGAHLNSPLHF.

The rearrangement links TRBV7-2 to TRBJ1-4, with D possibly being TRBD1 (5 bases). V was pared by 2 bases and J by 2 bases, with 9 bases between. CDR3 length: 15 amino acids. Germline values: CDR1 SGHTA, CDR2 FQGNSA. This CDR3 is CASSLQGSTNEKLFF. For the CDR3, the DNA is TGTGCCAGCAGCTTACAGGGTTCGACTAATGAAAAACTGTTTTTT.

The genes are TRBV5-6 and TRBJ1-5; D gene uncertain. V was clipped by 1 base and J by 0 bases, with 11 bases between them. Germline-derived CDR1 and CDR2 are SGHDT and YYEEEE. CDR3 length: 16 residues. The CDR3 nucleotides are TGTGCCAGCAGCTTGCGGGTATCGGGTAGCAATCAGCCCCAGCATTTT. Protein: CASSLRVSGSNQPQHF.

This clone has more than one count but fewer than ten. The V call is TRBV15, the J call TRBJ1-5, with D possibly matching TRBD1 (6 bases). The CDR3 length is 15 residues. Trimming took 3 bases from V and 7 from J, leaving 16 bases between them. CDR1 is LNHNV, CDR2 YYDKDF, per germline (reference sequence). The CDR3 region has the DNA TGTGCCACCAGCAGCGTATCAGGGGTAGGACAGCCCCAGCATTTT. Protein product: CATSSVSGVGQPQHF.

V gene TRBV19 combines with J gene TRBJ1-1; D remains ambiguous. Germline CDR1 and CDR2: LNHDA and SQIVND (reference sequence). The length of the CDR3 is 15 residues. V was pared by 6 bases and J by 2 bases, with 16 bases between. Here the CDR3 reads CASSHRERRNTEAFF. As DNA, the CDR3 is TGTGCCAGTAGCCACCGCGAGAGAAGAAACACTGAAGCTTTCTTT.

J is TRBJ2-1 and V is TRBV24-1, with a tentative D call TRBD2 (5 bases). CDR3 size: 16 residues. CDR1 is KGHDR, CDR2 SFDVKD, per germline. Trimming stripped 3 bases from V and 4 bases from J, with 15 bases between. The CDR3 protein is CATSDNAGKDYNEQFF. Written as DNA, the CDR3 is TGTGCCACCAGTGATAATGCCGGGAAAGATTACAATGAGCAGTTCTTC.

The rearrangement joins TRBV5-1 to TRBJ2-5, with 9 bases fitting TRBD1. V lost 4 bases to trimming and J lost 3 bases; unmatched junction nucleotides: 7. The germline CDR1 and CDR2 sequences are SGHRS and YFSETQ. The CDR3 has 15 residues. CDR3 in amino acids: CASSRGTGFEETQYF. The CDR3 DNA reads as TGCGCCAGCAGCCGGGGGACAGGGTTTGAAGAGACCCAGTACTTC.

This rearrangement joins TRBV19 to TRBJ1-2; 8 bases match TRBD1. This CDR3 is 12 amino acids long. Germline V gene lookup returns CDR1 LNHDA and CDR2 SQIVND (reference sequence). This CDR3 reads CVAGGSPYGYTF. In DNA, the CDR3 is TGTGTGGCAGGGGGCTCTCCCTATGGCTACACCTTC.

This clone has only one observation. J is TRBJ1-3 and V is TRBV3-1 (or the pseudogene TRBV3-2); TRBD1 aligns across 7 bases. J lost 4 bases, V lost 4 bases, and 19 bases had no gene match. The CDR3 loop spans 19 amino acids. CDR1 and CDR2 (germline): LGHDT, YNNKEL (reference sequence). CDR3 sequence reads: CASSRTPPRDRASGNTIYF. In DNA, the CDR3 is TGTGCCAGCAGCCGTACACCCCCCCGAGACAGGGCCTCGGGAAACACCATATATTTT.

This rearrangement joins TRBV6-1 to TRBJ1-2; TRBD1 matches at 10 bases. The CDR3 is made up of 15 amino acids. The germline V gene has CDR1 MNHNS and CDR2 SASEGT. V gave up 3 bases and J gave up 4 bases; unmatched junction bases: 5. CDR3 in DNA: TGTGCCAGCAGTGAGTGGACAGGGGGGACCTATGGCTACACCTTC. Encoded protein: CASSEWTGGTYGYTF.

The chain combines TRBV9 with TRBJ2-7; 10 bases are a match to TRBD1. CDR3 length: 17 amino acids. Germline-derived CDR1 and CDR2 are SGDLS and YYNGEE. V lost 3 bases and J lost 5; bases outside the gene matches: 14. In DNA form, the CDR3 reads TGTGCCAGCAGCGCATCCCTGTCGGGGACAGGGGAGGACGAGCAGTACTTC. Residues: CASSASLSGTGEDEQYF.

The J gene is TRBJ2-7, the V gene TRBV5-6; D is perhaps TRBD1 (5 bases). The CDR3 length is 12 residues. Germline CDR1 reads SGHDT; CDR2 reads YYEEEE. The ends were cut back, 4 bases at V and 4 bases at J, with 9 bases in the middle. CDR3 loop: CASSRGSYEQYV. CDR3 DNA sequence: TGTGCCAGCAGCAGGGGTTCGTACGAGCAGTACGTC.

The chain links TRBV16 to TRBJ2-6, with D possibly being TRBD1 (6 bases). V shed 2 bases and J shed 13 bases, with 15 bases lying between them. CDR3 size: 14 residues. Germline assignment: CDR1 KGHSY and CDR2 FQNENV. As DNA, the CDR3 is TGTGCCAGCAGCCAAGGAGACAGGCTTGAAGTCCTGACTTTC. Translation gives CASSQGDRLEVLTF.

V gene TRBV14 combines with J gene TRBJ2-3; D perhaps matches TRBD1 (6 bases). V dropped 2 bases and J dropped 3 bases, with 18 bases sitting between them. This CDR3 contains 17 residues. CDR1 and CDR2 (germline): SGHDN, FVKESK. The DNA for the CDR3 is TGTGCCAGCAGCCAAACCGGACAGTTTATCGTGACAGATACGCAGTATTTT. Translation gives CASSQTGQFIVTDTQYF. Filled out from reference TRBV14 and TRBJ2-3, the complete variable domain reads EAGVTQFPSHSVIEKGQTVTLRCDPISGHDNLYWYRRVMGKEIKFLLHFVKESKQDESGMPNNRFLAERTGGTYSTLKVQPAELEDSGVYFCASSQTGQFIVTDTQYFGPGTRLTVL.

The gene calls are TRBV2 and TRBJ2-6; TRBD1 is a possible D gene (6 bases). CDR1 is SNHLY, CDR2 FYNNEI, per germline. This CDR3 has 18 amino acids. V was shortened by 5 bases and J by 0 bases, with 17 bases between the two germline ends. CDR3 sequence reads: CASSIYGQPSSGANVLTF. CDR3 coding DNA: TGTGCCAGCAGTATTTACGGACAGCCATCCTCTGGGGCCAACGTCCTGACTTTC.

The CDR3 sequence: CASSFDPRRSSGNTIYF. The CDR3 nucleotides read TGTGCCAGCAGTTTCGATCCACGGAGGAGCTCTGGAAACACCATATATTTT. The chain links TRBV28 to TRBJ1-3; no clear D gene. Germline CDR1 is MDHEN and CDR2 is SYDVKM. The CDR3 has 17 residues. Trimming shortened V by 3 bases and J by 0 bases, and 15 bases separated the two germline ends.

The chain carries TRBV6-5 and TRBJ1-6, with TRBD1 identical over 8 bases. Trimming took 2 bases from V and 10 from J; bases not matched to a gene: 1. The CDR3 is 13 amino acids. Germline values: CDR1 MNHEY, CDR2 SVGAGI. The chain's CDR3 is CASSYRQGSPLHF. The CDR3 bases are TGTGCCAGCAGTTACCGACAGGGGTCACCCCTCCACTTT.

CDR3 DNA sequence: TGTGCCAGCAGGGACGCGCGGGGGGGCGCGGAGACCCAGTACTTC. This encodes CASRDARGGAETQYF. This rearrangement joins TRBV7-2 to TRBJ2-5, with 9 bases lining up with TRBD2. Germline V gene lookup returns CDR1 SGHTA and CDR2 FQGNSA. V lost 6 bases and J lost 5; bases outside the gene matches: 10. This CDR3 contains 15 residues. The whole variable domain, filled in from reference TRBV7-2 and TRBJ2-5, reads GAGVSQSPSNKVTEKGKDVELRCDPISGHTALYWYRQSLGQGLEFLIYFQGNSAPDKSGLPSDRFSAERTGGSVSTLTIQRTQQEDSAVYLCASRDARGGAETQYFGPGTRLLVL.